These T cell receptor beta chains were read from a single sample in a study of T cell repertoires in aging, cancer and after chemotherapy. MiXCR, applied by TCRdb to the multiplex PCR reads, yields one record per CDR3 protein. The table includes 10,000 to 15,000 distinct CDR3 sequences, around 20% detected once. The sample taken for sequencing was blood. These receptors all come from a human donor in good health. Each CDR3 is given with its conserved first and last residue. A D gene is named only where the DNA matches it firmly. A row's size may be missing; if present it is once, few, many or a size class.

CDR3aa	CDR3nt	d_gene	j_gene	abundance	v_gene
CASSQVGGNSPLHF	TGTGCCAGCAGCCAAGTAGGGGGGAATTCACCCCTCCACTTT	NA	TRBJ1-6	NA	TRBV4-2
CASSYSGAPSYEQYF	TGTGCCAGCAGTTACTCAGGGGCCCCCTCCTACGAGCAGTACTTC	NA	TRBJ2-7	NA	TRBV6-2/TRBV6-3
CASRMRGPPETQYF	TGTGCCAGTAGAATGCGGGGGCCCCCAGAGACCCAGTACTTC	NA	TRBJ2-5	NA	TRBV19
CASSGVGGKNIQYF	TGTGCCAGCAGTGGAGTGGGGGGCAAAAACATTCAGTACTTC	NA	TRBJ2-4	few	TRBV2
CASSPSGGLGINYGYTF	TGTGCCAGCAGCCCTAGTGGGGGGCTCGGCATTAACTATGGCTACACCTTC	NA	TRBJ1-2	medium-sized	TRBV7-2
CASSIDPTGYYNEQYF	TGTGCCAGTAGTATAGACCCCACGGGGTACTACAATGAGCAGTACTTC	NA	TRBJ2-7	NA	TRBV19
CASSMVQTNTEAFF	TGTGCCAGTAGTATGGTACAAACGAACACTGAAGCTTTCTTT	NA	TRBJ1-1	medium-sized	TRBV19
CASSPSPETQYF	TGTGCCAGCTCACCTTCACCCGAAACGCAGTATTTT	NA	TRBJ2-3	NA	TRBV18
CASRLGQGRSYGYTF	TGTGCCAGCAGATTGGGACAGGGAAGGTCCTATGGCTACACCTTC	TRBD1	TRBJ1-2	many	TRBV12-3/TRBV12-4
CASSLDGQPNQPQHF	TGCGCCAGCAGCTTGGATGGACAGCCGAATCAGCCCCAGCATTTT	NA	TRBJ1-5	NA	TRBV5-1
CASSSGGLAGGTGELFF	TGTGCCAGCAGCAGCGGGGGACTAGCGGGGGGCACCGGGGAGCTGTTTTTT	TRBD2	TRBJ2-2	many	TRBV7-2
CASSLNPGNHYEQYF	TGTGCCAGCAGCTTAAATCCGGGGAACCACTACGAGCAGTACTTC	NA	TRBJ2-7	NA	TRBV7-3
CASSRRQGVYYGYTF	TGTGCCAGCAGCCGCCGACAGGGGGTGTACTATGGCTACACCTTC	TRBD1	TRBJ1-2	NA	TRBV19
CASSSQSSQFF	TGTGCCAGCAGCTCACAGTCCTCGCAGTTCTTC	NA	TRBJ2-1	NA	TRBV7-9
CASSQGAEPQHF	TGTGCCAGCAGTCAGGGGGCCGAGCCCCAGCATTTT	TRBD1	TRBJ1-5	few	TRBV6-5
CASSPTGLSGNTIYF	TGTGCCAGCTCACCAACAGGGCTCTCTGGAAACACCATATATTTT	NA	TRBJ1-3	medium-sized	TRBV18
CAIRAAGGISGNTIYF	TGTGCCATCAGGGCGGCAGGGGGGATATCTGGAAACACCATATATTTT	TRBD1	TRBJ1-3	few	TRBV6-5
CASSIGNRATQPQHF	TGTGCCAGTAGTATAGGAAACAGGGCAACTCAGCCCCAGCATTTT	NA	TRBJ1-5	few	TRBV19
CASSQKRVSTDTQYF	TGTGCCAGCAGTCAAAAGCGGGTTAGCACAGATACGCAGTATTTT	NA	TRBJ2-3	few	TRBV6-5
CASSLPRDFDEQYF	TGTGCCAGCAGCCTTCCTCGGGATTTCGACGAGCAGTACTTC	NA	TRBJ2-7	many	TRBV14
CASSDGGASDTQYF	TGTGCCAGCAGTGACGGGGGGGCCTCAGATACGCAGTATTTT	NA	TRBJ2-3	few	TRBV6-4
CSARETGRYGYTF	TGCAGTGCTAGAGAGACAGGGCGCTATGGCTACACCTTC	TRBD1	TRBJ1-2	medium-sized	TRBV20-1
CASSLGGGGDTQYF	TGTGCCAGCAGCCTCGGGGGGGGCGGAGATACGCAGTATTTT	TRBD2	TRBJ2-3	NA	TRBV11-3
CASSLNNRDNEQFF	TGTGCCAGCAGCTTAAACAACAGGGATAATGAGCAGTTCTTC	NA	TRBJ2-1	NA	TRBV7-2
CASSYGDSVINNEQFF	TGTGCCAGCAGTTACGGTGACAGTGTGATAAACAATGAGCAGTTCTTC	NA	TRBJ2-1	once	TRBV6-5
CASSETSASSYEQYF	TGTGCCAGCAGCGAAACTAGCGCAAGCTCCTACGAGCAGTACTTC	TRBD2	TRBJ2-7	NA	TRBV7-9
CASSTGVYGYTF	TGTGCCAGCAGTACCGGGGTCTATGGCTACACCTTC	NA	TRBJ1-2	medium-sized	TRBV6-5
CASSSLRHVPFNEQFF	TGTGCCAGCAGTTCCCTCCGGCACGTGCCTTTTAATGAGCAGTTCTTC	NA	TRBJ2-1	NA	TRBV6-5
CASQTSGYTDTQYF	TGTGCCTCCCAGACTAGCGGCTACACAGATACGCAGTATTTT	TRBD2	TRBJ2-3	NA	TRBV10-3
CASSLTGRELFF	TGTGCCAGCAGTTTAACCGGGAGGGAACTGTTTTTT	NA	TRBJ1-4	NA	TRBV12-3/TRBV12-4
CASSLEVGYEQYF	TGTGCCAGCTCACTCGAGGTCGGCTACGAGCAGTACTTC	NA	TRBJ2-7	NA	TRBV18
CASRTGGTNYGYTF	TGTGCCAGTAGGACAGGCGGCACTAACTATGGCTACACCTTC	NA	TRBJ1-2	medium-sized	TRBV19
CASLDRTYEQYF	TGTGCCAGCCTGGACAGGACCTACGAGCAGTACTTC	TRBD1	TRBJ2-7	NA	TRBV12-3/TRBV12-4
CASTRDSQDEQFF	TGTGCCAGCACCCGGGACTCCCAGGATGAGCAGTTCTTC	NA	TRBJ2-1	many	TRBV12-3/TRBV12-4
CASSQRDRRRYATSEKLFF	TGCGCCAGCAGCCAGAGGGACAGGCGCCGTTACGCAACTAGTGAAAAACTGTTTTTT	TRBD1	TRBJ1-4	NA	TRBV4-3
CAWSRTGIYEQYF	TGTGCCTGGAGCCGGACAGGGATCTACGAGCAGTACTTC	TRBD1	TRBJ2-7	NA	TRBV30
CASSLDGTGGRSYTF	TGCGCCAGCAGCTTGGATGGGACAGGGGGCAGAAGCTACACCTTC	TRBD1	TRBJ1-2	NA	TRBV5-6
CASSQTGRYYGYTF	TGTGCCAGCAGTCAGACAGGCAGGTACTATGGCTACACCTTC	NA	TRBJ1-2	many	TRBV12-3/TRBV12-4
CAWSGADTEAFF	TGTGCCTGGAGCGGGGCGGACACTGAAGCTTTCTTT	NA	TRBJ1-1	many	TRBV30
CASSSDTGTGGPGSNQPQHF	TGCGCCAGCAGCTCAGATACCGGGACAGGGGGCCCGGGGAGCAATCAGCCCCAGCATTTT	TRBD1	TRBJ1-5	NA	TRBV5-1
CAWSVSGETQYF	TGTGCCTGGAGTGTGTCTGGGGAGACCCAGTACTTC	NA	TRBJ2-5	NA	TRBV30
CASSSAPTGEKLFF	TGCGCCAGCAGCTCCGCCCCGACGGGGGAAAAACTGTTTTTT	NA	TRBJ1-4	NA	TRBV4-3
CASSLGGLARSYEQYF	TGTGCCAGCAGCTTAGGGGGACTAGCGCGTTCCTACGAGCAGTACTTC	TRBD2	TRBJ2-7	medium-sized	TRBV7-2
CASSLEGLWSTEAFF	TGTGCCAGCAGCTTAGAAGGGCTCTGGAGCACTGAAGCTTTCTTT	NA	TRBJ1-1	medium-sized	TRBV7-6
CASRPGFNTGELFF	TGCGCCAGCCGGCCCGGTTTCAACACCGGGGAGCTGTTTTTT	NA	TRBJ2-2	few	TRBV4-3
CTSSLDPPDRASHNEQFF	TGTACCAGCAGCTTAGATCCTCCTGACAGAGCTTCCCACAATGAGCAGTTCTTC	NA	TRBJ2-1	NA	TRBV7-2
CASSEDRGGFNSPLHF	TGTGCCAGTAGTGAAGACAGAGGGGGTTTCAATTCACCCCTCCACTTT	NA	TRBJ1-6	NA	TRBV19
CSARGLAGITQETQYF	TGCAGTGCTCGAGGACTAGCGGGGATCACACAAGAGACCCAGTACTTC	TRBD2	TRBJ2-5	NA	TRBV20-1
CASSQFAYGEGGYEQYF	TGCGCCAGCAGCCAATTCGCTTACGGGGAGGGGGGCTACGAGCAGTACTTC	NA	TRBJ2-7	NA	TRBV4-1
CASSIGGTGTLDTEAFF	TGTGCCAGTAGTATAGGGGGGACAGGGACCCTTGACACTGAAGCTTTCTTT	TRBD1	TRBJ1-1	many	TRBV19
CSARRQENEQYF	TGCAGTGCTAGACGCCAAGAGAACGAGCAGTACTTC	NA	TRBJ2-7	medium-sized	TRBV20-1
CASSLGDRYEQYF	TGTGCCAGCAGCTTAGGGGACAGGTACGAGCAGTACTTC	TRBD1	TRBJ2-7	medium-sized	TRBV7-9
CASSGAGGSTEAFF	TGTGCCAGCAGTGGGGCAGGGGGCAGCACTGAAGCTTTCTTT	TRBD1	TRBJ1-1	few	TRBV12-3/TRBV12-4